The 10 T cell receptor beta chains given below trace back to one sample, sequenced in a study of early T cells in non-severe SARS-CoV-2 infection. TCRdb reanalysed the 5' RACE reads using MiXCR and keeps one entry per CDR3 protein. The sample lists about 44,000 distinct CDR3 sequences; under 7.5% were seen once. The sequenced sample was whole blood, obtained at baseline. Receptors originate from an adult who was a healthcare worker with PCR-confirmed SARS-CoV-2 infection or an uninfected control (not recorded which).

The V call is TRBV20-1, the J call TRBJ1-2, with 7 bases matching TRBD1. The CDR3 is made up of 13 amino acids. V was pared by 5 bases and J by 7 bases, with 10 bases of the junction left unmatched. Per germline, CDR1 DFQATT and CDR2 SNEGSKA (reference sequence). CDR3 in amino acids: CSAYRQGGRGYTF. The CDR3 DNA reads TGCAGTGCTTATAGACAGGGCGGTCGTGGCTACACCTTC.

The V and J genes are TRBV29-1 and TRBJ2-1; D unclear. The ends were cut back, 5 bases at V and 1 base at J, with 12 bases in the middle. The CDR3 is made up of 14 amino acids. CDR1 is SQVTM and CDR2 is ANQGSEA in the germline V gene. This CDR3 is CSVFIRASYNEQFF. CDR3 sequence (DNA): TGCAGCGTTTTTATTAGGGCGTCCTACAATGAGCAGTTCTTC.

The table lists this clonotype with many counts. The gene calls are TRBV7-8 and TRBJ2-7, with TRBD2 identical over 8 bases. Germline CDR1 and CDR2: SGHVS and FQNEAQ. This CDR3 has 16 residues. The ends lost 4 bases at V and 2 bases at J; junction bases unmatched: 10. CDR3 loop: CASSSLGAGGTYEQYF. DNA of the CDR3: TGTGCCAGCAGCTCCCTTGGGGCGGGGGGAACCTACGAGCAGTACTTC.

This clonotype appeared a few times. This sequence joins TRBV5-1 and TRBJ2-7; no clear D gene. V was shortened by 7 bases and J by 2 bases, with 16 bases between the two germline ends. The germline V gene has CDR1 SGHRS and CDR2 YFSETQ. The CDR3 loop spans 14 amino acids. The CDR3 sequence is CASSPGSSTYEQYF. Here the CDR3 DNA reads TGCGCCAGCTCTCCGGGCAGTTCCACCTACGAGCAGTACTTC.

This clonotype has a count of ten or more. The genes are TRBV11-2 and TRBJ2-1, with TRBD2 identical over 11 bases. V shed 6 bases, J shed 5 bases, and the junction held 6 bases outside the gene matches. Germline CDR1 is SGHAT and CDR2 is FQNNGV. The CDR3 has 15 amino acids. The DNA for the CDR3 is TGTGCCAGCAGAAGACTAGCGGGAACCCACAATGAGCAGTTCTTC. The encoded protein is CASRRLAGTHNEQFF.

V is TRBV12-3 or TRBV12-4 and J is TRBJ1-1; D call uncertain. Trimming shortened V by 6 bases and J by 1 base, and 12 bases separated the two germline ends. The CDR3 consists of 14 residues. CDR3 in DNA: TGTGCCAGCAGCCCACCCCCACGGAACACTGAAGCTTTCTTT. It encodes CASSPPPRNTEAFF.

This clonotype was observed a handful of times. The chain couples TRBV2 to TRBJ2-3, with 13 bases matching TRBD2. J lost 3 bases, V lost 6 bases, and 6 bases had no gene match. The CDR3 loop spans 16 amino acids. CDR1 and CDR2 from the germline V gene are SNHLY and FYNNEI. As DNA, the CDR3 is TGTGCCAGCAGCAAGCTGACTAGCGGGAGGACAGATACGCAGTATTTT. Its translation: CASSKLTSGRTDTQYF.

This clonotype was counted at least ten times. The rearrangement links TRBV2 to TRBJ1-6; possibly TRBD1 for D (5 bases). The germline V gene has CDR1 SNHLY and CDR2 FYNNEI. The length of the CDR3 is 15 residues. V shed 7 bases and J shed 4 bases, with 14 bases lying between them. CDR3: CASTVGTVYNSPLHF. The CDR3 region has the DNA TGTGCCAGCACGGTCGGGACGGTTTATAATTCACCCCTCCACTTT. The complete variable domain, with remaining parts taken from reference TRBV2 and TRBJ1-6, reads EPEVTQTPSHQVTQMGQEVILRCVPISNHLYFYWYRQILGQKVEFLVSFYNNEISEKSEIFDDQFSVERPDGSNFTLKIRSTKLEDSAMYFCASTVGTVYNSPLHFGNGTRLTVT.

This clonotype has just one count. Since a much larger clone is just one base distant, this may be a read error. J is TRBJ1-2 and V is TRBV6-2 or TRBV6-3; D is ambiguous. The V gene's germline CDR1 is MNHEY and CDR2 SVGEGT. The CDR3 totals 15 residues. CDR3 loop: CASSYSMSTAEGFTF. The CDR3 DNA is TGTGCCAGCAGTTACTCGATGTCCACAGCCGAAGGCTTCACCTTC.

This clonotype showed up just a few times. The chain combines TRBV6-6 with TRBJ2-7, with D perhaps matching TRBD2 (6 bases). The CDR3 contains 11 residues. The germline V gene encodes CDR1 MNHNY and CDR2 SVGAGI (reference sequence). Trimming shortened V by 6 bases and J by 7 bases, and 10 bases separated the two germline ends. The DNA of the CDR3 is TGTGCCAGCAGCGGGAGTCAGGAGCAGTACTTC. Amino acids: CASSGSQEQYF.